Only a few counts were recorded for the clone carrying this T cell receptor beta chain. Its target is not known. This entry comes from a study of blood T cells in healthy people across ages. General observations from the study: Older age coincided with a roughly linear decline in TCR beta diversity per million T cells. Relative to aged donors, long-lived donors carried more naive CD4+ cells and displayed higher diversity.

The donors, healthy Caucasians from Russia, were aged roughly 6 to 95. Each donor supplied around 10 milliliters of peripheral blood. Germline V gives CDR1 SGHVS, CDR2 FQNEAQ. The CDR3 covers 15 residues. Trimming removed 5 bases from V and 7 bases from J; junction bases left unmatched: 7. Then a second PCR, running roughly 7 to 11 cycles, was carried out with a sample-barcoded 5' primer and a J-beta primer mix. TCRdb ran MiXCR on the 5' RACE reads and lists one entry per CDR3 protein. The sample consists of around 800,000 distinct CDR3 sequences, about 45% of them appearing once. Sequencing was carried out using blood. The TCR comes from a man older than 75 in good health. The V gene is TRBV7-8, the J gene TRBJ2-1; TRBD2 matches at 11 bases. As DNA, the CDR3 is TGTGCCAGCAGCCTAAGACTAGCGGGATTGAATGAGCAGTTCTTC. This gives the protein CASSLRLAGLNEQFF. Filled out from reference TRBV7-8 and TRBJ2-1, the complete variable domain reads GAGVSQSPRYKVAKRGQDVALRCDPISGHVSLFWYQQALGQGPEFLTYFQNEAQLDKSGLPSDRFFAERPEGSVSTLKIQRTQQEDSAVYLCASSLRLAGLNEQFFGPGTRLTVL.